A single sample gave rise to the 12 T cell receptor beta chains below, sequenced in a study of beta chain features in type 1 diabetes. Reverse transcription of all isolated RNA meant that expressed TCRB transcripts were sequenced. Sequenced by immunoSEQ multiplex PCR; TCRdb stores in-frame clones only, minus some. Among 400,000 to 450,000 clones listed, roughly 13% were seen once. Sequenced material: naive CD4+ T cells from blood. Source of these receptors: a man under 40 in good health.

This clone was counted between two and nine times. This chain connects TRBV9 to TRBJ1-3; 7 bases align to TRBD1. The CDR3 contains 15 residues. V lost 4 bases to trimming and J lost 1 base; unmatched junction nucleotides: 5. Germline CDR1 SGDLS, CDR2 YYNGEE. Here the CDR3 reads CASSTLDRSGNTIYF. The CDR3 bases are TGTGCCAGCAGCACATTGGACAGGTCTGGAAACACCATATATTTT.

This clone was seen more than once but under ten times. The rearrangement joins TRBV27 to TRBJ2-3, with D maybe TRBD1 (6 bases). CDR1 is MNHEY and CDR2 is SMNVEV in the germline V gene (reference sequence). There are 14 residues in the CDR3. V lost 2 bases to trimming and J lost 2 bases, with 8 bases between them. The CDR3 reads CASSLPGATDTQYF. DNA of the CDR3: TGTGCCAGCAGTTTACCAGGGGCCACAGATACGCAGTATTTT.

This clone came up many times. The genes are TRBV28 and TRBJ2-3; either TRBD1 or TRBD2 may fit D (5 bases each). Between the trimmed V and J ends, which lost 6 bases and 11 bases, there was a span of 15 bases. The CDR3 extends over 12 amino acids. Looked up from germline, CDR1 is MDHEN and CDR2 is SYDVKM. CDR3 in amino acids: CASSFGSRGQYF. Written as DNA, the CDR3 is TGTGCCAGCAGCTTCGGTTCGAGGGGGCAGTATTTT.

In its sample, this clone was seen a few times. This chain uses TRBV10-3 with TRBJ2-1; D unclear. V was cut by 2 bases and J by 10 bases, with 6 bases left in between. CDR1 and CDR2 (germline): ENHRY, SYGVKD. This CDR3 comprises 11 residues. CDR3: CAISETAEQFF. CDR3 coding DNA: TGTGCCATCAGTGAGACCGCCGAGCAGTTCTTC.

This rearrangement joins TRBV12-5 to TRBJ1-5; D is uncertain. The V gene lost 6 bases and the J gene lost 1 base, with 13 bases spanning the gap. The germline gives CDR1 LGHNT, CDR2 FRNRAP. This CDR3 has 15 amino acids. The CDR3 DNA follows: TGTGCTAGTGGCGCGGCCCAGTCCAGCAATCAGCCCCAGCATTTT. This codes for CASGAAQSSNQPQHF.

The chain is built from TRBV30 and TRBJ1-1; 8 bases map to TRBD1. This CDR3 has 16 residues. The V segment lost 0 bases and the J segment 1 base; nucleotides outside the gene matches: 7. Germline loops: CDR1 GTSNPN, CDR2 SVGIG (reference sequence). The CDR3 DNA reads as TGTGCCTGGAGTGTCTACCGAGGACAGGGGAACACTGAAGCTTTCTTT. Translating gives CAWSVYRGQGNTEAFF.

This clone was counted a few times. The chain uses TRBV4-3 and TRBJ1-1; D ambiguous. The V gene's germline CDR1 is LGHNA and CDR2 YSLEER. Trimming left V 4 bases short and J 1 base short, with 10 bases between. This CDR3 has 14 residues. CDR3: CASSLQQGNTEAFF. CDR3 DNA sequence: TGCGCCAGCAGCCTACAACAAGGGAACACTGAAGCTTTCTTT.

In its sample, this clone was seen a few times. This chain links TRBV5-4 with TRBJ1-6; D is unclear. From germline, CDR1 is SGHNT and CDR2 YYREEE (reference sequence). Trimming took off 0 bases at V and 8 bases at J, with 15 bases between the two ends. This CDR3 region has 16 residues. The CDR3 nucleotides read TGTGCCAGCAGCTTGGGTTTCCGGGGTAGGGATTCACCCCTCCACTTT. Its translation is CASSLGFRGRDSPLHF.

This chain joins TRBV27 and TRBJ2-3; 15 nucleotides align to TRBD2. In germline, CDR1 is MNHEY, CDR2 SMNVEV (reference sequence). J was trimmed by 3 bases and V by 3 bases; bases with no gene match: 4. The CDR3 has 17 residues. The CDR3 DNA sequence: TGTGCCAGCAGTTTCTTCGGGACTAGCGGGAGGACAGATACGCAGTATTTT. Its translation is CASSFFGTSGRTDTQYF.

Only a few counts were recorded for this clone. This chain joins TRBV10-3 and TRBJ2-4; 8 bases agree with TRBD1. Germline CDR1 and CDR2: ENHRY and SYGVKD. With 3 bases clipped from V and 5 bases from J, the junction kept 9 bases outside the gene matches. This CDR3 comprises 16 residues. The CDR3 spells CAISDHSRGRENIQYF. In nucleotides, the CDR3 is TGTGCCATCAGTGATCACTCCAGGGGGCGCGAAAACATTCAGTACTTC.

This chain links TRBV7-2 with TRBJ2-1; the match to TRBD2 covers 10 bases. Germline V CDR1 and CDR2: SGHTA, FQGNSA. The CDR3 sequence is 16 residues long. The ends lost 5 bases at V and 0 bases at J; junction bases unmatched: 4. The CDR3 sequence: CASSTVAGGSYNEQFF. CDR3 nucleotides: TGTGCCAGCAGCACAGTAGCGGGAGGCTCCTACAATGAGCAGTTCTTC.

The gene calls are TRBV5-1 and TRBJ2-1; perhaps TRBD2 as D (7 bases). CDR1 is SGHRS and CDR2 is YFSETQ in the germline V gene. This CDR3 has 15 amino acids. The V end lost 2 bases, the J end lost 5 bases, and 14 bases lay between the germline ends. The CDR3 sequence is CASSLPGGTHNEQFF. The CDR3 bases are TGCGCCAGCAGCTTACCCGGGGGGACACACAATGAGCAGTTCTTC. Using reference TRBV5-1 and TRBJ2-1 for the parts outside the CDR3, the full variable domain is KAGVTQTPRYLIKTRGQQVTLSCSPISGHRSVSWYQQTPGQGLQFLFEYFSETQRNKGNFPGRFSGRQFSNSRSEMNVSTLELGDSALYLCASSLPGGTHNEQFFGPGTRLTVL.